These 24 T cell receptor beta chains share one sample of origin, sequenced in a study of Graves' ophthalmopathy and Graves' hyperthyroidism. For repertoire sequencing, the TCR beta CDR3 regions were amplified from RNA transcripts. First-round RT-PCR with HTBI primers preceded a second-round multiplex PCR. MiXCR, applied by TCRdb to the multiplex PCR reads, yields one record per CDR3 protein. The repertoire holds some 160,000 distinct CDR3 sequences, around two fifths seen once, with roughly 9% in the top ten. The sequencing sample was made of peripheral blood. The source of these receptors is a man aged 25 to 40 with Graves' ophthalmopathy.

The V and J genes are TRBV20-1 and TRBJ2-7, with 9 nucleotides matching TRBD1. V was clipped by 6 bases and J by 0 bases; unmatched bases: 6. CDR1 and CDR2 (germline): DFQATT, SNEGSKA (reference sequence). This CDR3 contains 14 residues. The CDR3 DNA sequence: TGCAGTGCATGGACAGGGGACTACTCCTACGAGCAGTACTTC. Protein product: CSAWTGDYSYEQYF.

This clonotype was counted many times. This chain links TRBV7-2 with TRBJ2-7; D is ambiguous. V was cut by 3 bases and J by 2 bases, with 8 bases left in between. This CDR3 contains 13 residues. Germline lookup yields CDR1 SGHTA and CDR2 FQGNSA. The CDR3 DNA sequence: TGTGCCAGCAGCTTTTTACCCGCCTACGAGCAGTACTTC. Its protein product is CASSFLPAYEQYF.

The chain combines TRBV11-2 with TRBJ2-4; D uncertain. V gave up 3 bases and J gave up 4 bases, with 13 bases separating them. This CDR3 is built from 15 residues. Germline V gene data show CDR1 as SGHAT and CDR2 as FQNNGV. CDR3 bases: TGTGCCAGCAGCTTCAGATGGGCGGAAAAAAACATTCAGTACTTC. It yields the protein CASSFRWAEKNIQYF.

The V call is TRBV7-9, the J call TRBJ2-7; 9 bases are shared with TRBD1. The germline V gene has CDR1 SEHNR and CDR2 FQNEAQ (reference sequence). The ends lost 4 bases at V and 3 bases at J; junction bases unmatched: 7. This CDR3 is 15 amino acids long. In DNA, the CDR3 is TGTGCCAGCAGCTCGTTAGACAGGGGGGACTACGAGCAGTACTTC. Its protein product is CASSSLDRGDYEQYF.

This clonotype was observed at least ten times. The chain has TRBV24-1 and TRBJ1-1; no reliable D call. CDR1 is KGHDR, CDR2 SFDVKD, per germline. Trimming left V 3 bases short and J 1 base short, with 5 bases between. The CDR3 sequence is 13 residues long. DNA for the CDR3: TGTGCCACCAGTGATATAGGGAACACTGAAGCTTTCTTT. This translates into CATSDIGNTEAFF.

This clonotype has at least ten counts. The chain is built from TRBV24-1 and TRBJ2-7; possible D gene TRBD1, 5 bases. In germline, CDR1 is KGHDR, CDR2 SFDVKD. Trimming left V 4 bases short and J 2 bases short, with 11 bases between. The length of the CDR3 is 14 residues. The CDR3 protein is CATSEGRAPYEQYF. The CDR3 nucleotides are TGTGCCACCAGTGAAGGCAGGGCCCCCTACGAGCAGTACTTC.

The V gene is TRBV6-5, the J gene TRBJ2-4; 7 bases fit TRBD1. CDR1 is MNHEY and CDR2 is SVGAGI in the germline V gene. Germline trimming cut 2 bases from V and 0 bases from J; bases unmatched to any gene: 4. The CDR3 is made up of 16 amino acids. CDR3 sequence reads: CASSYPGTEAKNIQYF. CDR3 coding DNA: TGTGCCAGCAGTTACCCAGGGACAGAAGCCAAAAACATTCAGTACTTC.

This clonotype was observed many times. The rearrangement joins TRBV6-1 to TRBJ2-2; D gene ambiguous. Trimming removed 0 bases from V and 9 bases from J, with 8 bases in between. CDR3 length: 13 amino acids. Germline assignment: CDR1 MNHNS and CDR2 SASEGT. The CDR3 nucleotides are TGTGCCAGCAGTGAAGCTGGTGATCGGGAGCTGTTTTTT. It translates to CASSEAGDRELFF.

This clonotype came up a few times. The chain couples TRBV12-3 or TRBV12-4 to TRBJ2-7; D not resolved. Trimming left V 5 bases short and J 2 bases short, with 4 bases between. The CDR3 is made up of 11 amino acids. The CDR3 DNA follows: TGTGCCAGCAGTGCGCCCTACGAGCAGTACTTC. Amino acids: CASSAPYEQYF.

Ten or more counts support this clonotype. J is TRBJ1-3 and V is TRBV12-3 or TRBV12-4; D unresolved. Trimming removed 8 bases from V and 0 bases from J, with 5 bases in between. The CDR3 sequence is 12 residues long. In nucleotides, the CDR3 is TGTGCCAGCGATAGCTCTGGAAACACCATATATTTT. Translating it yields CASDSSGNTIYF.

At least ten counts were recorded for this clonotype. The chain uses TRBV30 and TRBJ1-1; tentative D call: TRBD1 (6 bases). The CDR3 has 14 residues. Germline V CDR1 and CDR2: GTSNPN, SVGIG (reference sequence). Trimming removed 2 bases from V and 0 bases from J, with 10 bases in between. CDR3 in DNA: TGTGCCTGGAGTTTAAGGACAGTGAACACTGAAGCTTTCTTT. This encodes CAWSLRTVNTEAFF.

The table lists this clonotype with many counts. V usage is TRBV11-2 and J usage is TRBJ1-1; D may be TRBD1 (6 bases). From germline, CDR1 is SGHAT and CDR2 FQNNGV. The CDR3 extends over 17 amino acids. V lost 5 bases and J lost 8, with 27 bases in between. The CDR3 DNA reads as TGTGCCAGCAGCCCCGTCCGGGACTCAAAATCGGGACACGAAGCTTTCTTT. It codes for CASSPVRDSKSGHEAFF.

This chain connects TRBV7-3 to TRBJ2-2; D is possibly TRBD2 (6 bases). CDR3 size: 16 residues. Germline V lookup: CDR1 SGHTA, CDR2 FQGTGA. The V and J ends lost 4 bases and 5 bases respectively, with 17 bases between them. The CDR3 DNA follows: TGTGCCAGCAGCTCTGCCAGCGGTGGGGGGACCGGGGAGCTGTTTTTT. Its protein is CASSSASGGGTGELFF.

The table lists this clonotype with a few counts. V and J are TRBV10-3 and TRBJ1-2; no firm D call. The CDR3 sequence is 13 residues long. Trimming left V 3 bases short and J 6 bases short, with 11 bases between. Germline-derived CDR1 and CDR2 are ENHRY and SYGVKD. In DNA, the CDR3 is TGTGCCATCAGTGACCAGCCGACAAATGGCTACACCTTC. This encodes CAISDQPTNGYTF.

The gene calls are TRBV2 and TRBJ1-1; D gene unclear. CDR1 and CDR2 from the germline V gene are SNHLY and FYNNEI. CDR3 length: 13 amino acids. The ends were cut back, 6 bases at V and 1 base at J, with 9 bases in the middle. This CDR3 is CASRREENTEAFF. CDR3 bases: TGTGCCAGCAGGAGGGAGGAGAACACTGAAGCTTTCTTT.

The gene calls are TRBV20-1 and TRBJ2-7; D may be TRBD2 (5 bases). The germline V gene has CDR1 DFQATT and CDR2 SNEGSKA (reference sequence). Between the trimmed V and J ends, which lost 5 bases and 6 bases, there was a span of 17 bases. This CDR3 spans 13 amino acids. CDR3 nucleotide sequence: TGCAGTGCTTCACCGGGTTCAGAGGGCGAGCAGTACTTC. Translating gives CSASPGSEGEQYF.

This chain uses TRBV6-5 with TRBJ1-3; a weak D match, TRBD1 (6 bases). Per germline, CDR1 MNHEY and CDR2 SVGAGI. The V end was cut by 2 bases, the J end by 0 bases, with 8 bases between. The CDR3 covers 15 residues. The CDR3 spells CASSYPQGSGNTIYF. In nucleotides, the CDR3 is TGTGCCAGCAGTTACCCACAGGGCTCTGGAAACACCATATATTTT.

The rearrangement joins TRBV6-2 or TRBV6-3 to TRBJ2-7; perhaps TRBD1 as D (5 bases). The CDR3 is 14 residues long. The V gene's germline CDR1 is MNHEY and CDR2 SVGEGT. V was pared by 4 bases and J by 1 base, with 11 bases between. The CDR3: CASSSGHTSYEQYF. As DNA, the CDR3 is TGTGCCAGCAGTTCCGGACACACGTCCTACGAGCAGTACTTC.

As DNA, the CDR3 is TGTGCCAGCAGTCCGGGACAGGCTTCGGGAAACACCATATATTTT. Its protein product is CASSPGQASGNTIYF. The J gene is TRBJ1-3, the V gene TRBV7-2; 8 nucleotides agree with TRBD1. The CDR3 is 15 amino acids. Germline CDR1 reads SGHTA; CDR2 reads FQGNSA. The V gene end was trimmed by 6 bases and the J gene end by 4 bases; junction bases not matched to a gene: 8.

Many counts were recorded for this clonotype. V usage is TRBV25-1 and J usage is TRBJ2-2; D gene unclear. Deletions cut 1 base from V and 5 bases from J, with 14 bases between. Germline CDR1 is MGHDK and CDR2 is SYGVNS. This CDR3 comprises 16 residues. Here the CDR3 reads CASSESFRAWTGELFF. Here the CDR3 DNA reads TGTGCCAGCAGTGAATCTTTTAGGGCCTGGACCGGGGAGCTGTTTTTT.

A word on this clonotype: The junction differs from germline at one of its ends, possibly a read error. The chain has TRBV12-3 or TRBV12-4 and TRBJ1-2, with D perhaps matching TRBD1 (5 bases). The CDR3 runs 16 residues. The chain's CDR3 is CASSLVWTDRDYDYTF. CDR3 sequence (DNA): TGTGCCAGCAGTTTGGTTTGGACCGACCGGGACTATGACTACACCTTC.

This clonotype showed up many times. The chain employs TRBV7-2 and TRBJ1-2; D unclear. The germline gives CDR1 SGHTA, CDR2 FQGNSA. Trimming cost V 1 base and J 4 bases, with 7 bases left between them. This CDR3 region has 13 residues. CDR3 protein: CASSLEMVYGYTF. The CDR3, as DNA: TGTGCCAGCAGCTTAGAAATGGTCTATGGCTACACCTTC.

This clonotype was detected ten times or more. This chain links TRBV5-1 with TRBJ1-1; a weak D match, TRBD1 (6 bases). The CDR3 totals 15 residues. V lost 5 bases and J lost 0, with 14 bases in between. Germline V CDR1 and CDR2: SGHRS, YFSETQ. Written as DNA, the CDR3 is TGCGCCAGCAGACACCGGACAGCCATGAACACTGAAGCTTTCTTT. Its translation is CASRHRTAMNTEAFF.

The chain links TRBV28 to TRBJ1-2; D is unclear. Between the trimmed V and J ends, which lost 3 bases and 8 bases, there was a span of 10 bases. The CDR3 sequence is 12 residues long. Germline V gene lookup returns CDR1 MDHEN and CDR2 SYDVKM. In DNA form, the CDR3 reads TGTGCCAGCAGTTTTGGACCCAGCGGCTACACCTTC. Protein sequence: CASSFGPSGYTF.